The 15 T cell receptor beta chains presented below share a single source sample, sequenced in a study of blood T cell repertoires in COVID-19. Data came from immunoSEQ multiplex PCR; TCRdb stores just in-frame clones and leaves some out. The top ten clones hold 15% to 20% of a sample with roughly 100,000 clones, 80% of them seen once. Sequencing was carried out using peripheral blood. All receptors derive from a human donor in a cohort sampled during active COVID-19.

The chain joins TRBV3-1 (or the pseudogene TRBV3-2) to TRBJ2-1; TRBD2 agrees at 10 bases. Trimming took 2 bases from V and 4 from J; bases not matched to a gene: 5. The CDR3 extends over 16 amino acids. Germline V CDR1 and CDR2: LGHDT, YNNKEL (reference sequence). This CDR3 is CASSQLPSGSYNEQFF. The CDR3 bases are TGTGCCAGCAGCCAACTTCCTAGCGGGAGTTACAATGAGCAGTTCTTC.

There are a few counts of this clone. The chain combines TRBV28 with TRBJ1-2; D gene uncertain. In germline, CDR1 is MDHEN, CDR2 SYDVKM. V was clipped by 6 bases and J by 7 bases, with 9 bases between them. CDR3 length: 11 amino acids. The CDR3 bases are TGTGCCAGCAGGTCAGAGGCTGGCTACACCTTC. This codes for CASRSEAGYTF.

The chain recombines TRBV6-1 with TRBJ2-5; the D gene is possibly TRBD2 (6 bases). CDR3 size: 13 residues. V was cut by 3 bases and J by 5 bases, with 10 bases left in between. Germline CDR1 reads MNHNS; CDR2 reads SASEGT. The CDR3 DNA sequence: TGTGCCAGCAGTGACGGAGGGAGGGAGACCCAGTACTTC. This codes for CASSDGGRETQYF.

This chain links TRBV2 with TRBJ2-1, with D unclear. This CDR3 has 11 residues. Trimming shortened V by 3 bases and J by 9 bases, and 6 bases separated the two germline ends. The germline gives CDR1 SNHLY, CDR2 FYNNEI. CDR3 sequence (DNA): TGTGCCAGCAGTGAGGTGCGTGAGCAGTTCTTC. Translated: CASSEVREQFF.

V gene TRBV5-1 combines with J gene TRBJ2-6; 7 bases map to TRBD1. Germline trimming cut 4 bases from V and 0 bases from J; bases unmatched to any gene: 7. Germline V gene data show CDR1 as SGHRS and CDR2 as YFSETQ. The CDR3 contains 17 residues. This CDR3 reads CASSETGTLSGANVLTF. CDR3 coding DNA: TGCGCCAGCAGCGAGACAGGGACCCTCTCTGGGGCCAACGTCCTGACTTTC.

This clone was detected once. V usage is TRBV24-1 and J usage is TRBJ2-7; a weak D match, TRBD1 (6 bases). The CDR3 runs to 12 residues. The V end lost 9 bases, the J end lost 5 bases, and 13 bases lay between the germline ends. Germline V gene sequence: CDR1 KGHDR, CDR2 SFDVKD. This CDR3 reads CATRDMRHEQYF. The CDR3 nucleotides read TGTGCCACCCGGGACATGAGACACGAGCAGTACTTC.

The chain couples TRBV5-1 to TRBJ2-2; weak D call: TRBD2 (5 bases). CDR3 length equals 16 residues. CDR1 SGHRS and CDR2 YFSETQ come from the germline V gene. Trimming pared 0 bases from V and 4 bases from J, leaving 13 bases between. CDR3 nucleotides: TGCGCCAGCAGCTTGGCGGTTTGGGCGGGCACCGGGGAGCTGTTTTTT. It translates to CASSLAVWAGTGELFF.

The chain has TRBV5-6 and TRBJ2-1; the match to TRBD2 covers 10 bases. This CDR3 spans 15 amino acids. CDR1 is SGHDT, CDR2 YYEEEE, per germline. With 0 bases clipped from V and 9 bases from J, the junction kept 6 bases outside the gene matches. The DNA for the CDR3 is TGTGCCAGCAGCTTGGGGCTAGCGGGAGTACGTGAGCAGTTCTTC. Its protein product is CASSLGLAGVREQFF.

The sample holds a few counts of this clone. The V gene is TRBV19, the J gene TRBJ1-5; TRBD1 aligns across 7 bases. Germline CDR1 reads LNHDA; CDR2 reads SQIVND (reference sequence). CDR3 length: 15 residues. Germline trimming cut 3 bases from V and 7 bases from J; bases unmatched to any gene: 9. In nucleotides, the CDR3 is TGTGCCAGTAGTATCGAACAGGGGAGGAGGCAGCCCCAGCATTTT. Its protein product is CASSIEQGRRQPQHF.

This chain links TRBV20-1 with TRBJ1-2, with 11 nucleotides matching TRBD1. Germline values: CDR1 DFQATT, CDR2 SNEGSKA (reference sequence). CDR3 size: 13 residues. V lost 3 bases, J lost 8 bases, and 5 bases stayed unmatched. The CDR3 DNA sequence: TGCAGTGCTAGTTGGGACAGGGGGGGAGGCTACACCTTC. Translation: CSASWDRGGGYTF.

This clone was seen repeatedly, ten times or more. The gene calls are TRBV5-4 and TRBJ2-7; the match to TRBD1 covers 7 bases. V shed 4 bases and J 2 bases; nucleotides not matched to a gene: 9. Germline V gene lookup returns CDR1 SGHNT and CDR2 YYREEE (reference sequence). The CDR3 is 15 amino acids. In nucleotides, the CDR3 is TGTGCCAGCAGCCGTTCGGGACAGCAGGCCTACGAGCAGTACTTC. Translating it yields CASSRSGQQAYEQYF.

The chain carries TRBV6-1 and TRBJ2-7; 9 bases fit TRBD2. The CDR3 loop spans 15 amino acids. Germline CDR1 is MNHNS and CDR2 is SASEGT. After removal of 1 base from V and 4 bases from J, the junction contained 5 bases not matched to a gene. CDR3 sequence: CASSEGSSGRYEQYF. CDR3 DNA: TGTGCCAGCAGTGAAGGGAGTAGCGGGAGATACGAGCAGTACTTC.

CDR3 protein: CAWSLTWAREGAFF. The CDR3 nucleotides are TGTGCCTGGAGTCTAACTTGGGCCAGGGAGGGGGCTTTCTTT. The chain links TRBV30 to TRBJ1-1; tentatively, D is TRBD1 (5 bases). The CDR3 is made up of 14 amino acids. The germline V gene encodes CDR1 GTSNPN and CDR2 SVGIG (reference sequence). V was cut by 2 bases and J by 11 bases, with 21 bases left in between.

The gene calls are TRBV7-9 and TRBJ1-6, with D unresolved. The germline V and J ends were trimmed by 5 bases and 7 bases, with 15 bases remaining between them. From germline, CDR1 is SEHNR and CDR2 FQNEAQ (reference sequence). The CDR3 has 15 residues. The CDR3 DNA reads TGTGCCAGCAGCCCTTTCTGGGGAGAGAATTCACCCCTCCACTTT. This encodes CASSPFWGENSPLHF.

The V and J genes are TRBV5-1 and TRBJ2-7; the D gene is possibly TRBD2 (7 bases). CDR3 length: 16 residues. Germline CDR1 reads SGHRS; CDR2 reads YFSETQ. V lost 1 base and J 0 bases, leaving 14 bases between the germline ends. CDR3 region: CASSLRGGPSSYEQYF. The CDR3, as DNA: TGCGCCAGCAGCTTGAGGGGGGGTCCAAGCTCCTACGAGCAGTACTTC.